This TCR beta chain was obtained from a study of shared clonotypes between healthy human individuals. The overall study: Donor ages ranged 18 to 49 years: a couple of women, a few men.

The CDR3 length is 15 residues. The V and J ends lost 0 bases and 1 base, in that order; junction bases with no gene match: 3. Germline-derived CDR1 and CDR2 are MNHEY and SVGAGI. Points from the study as a whole: Clonotype sharing levels among donors were expected to vary with sequencing depth.

Here immunoSEQ multiplex PCR was the method, and the copy in TCRdb shows in-frame clones only, minus some. Of about 2 million clones listed, 85% to 95% were seen once; the top ten hold 0.13%. CD45RA-negative memory and CD45RA+ naive subsets were split from the CD4+ cells. Concerning this clone itself: Its antigen is currently unknown.

The origin of this receptor is a man between 18 and 35 years old in good health. Sequenced material: naive CD4+ T cells sorted from blood. Subset denoted: CD45RA+ positively selected. The rearrangement uses TRBV6-5 and TRBJ2-7; 7 nucleotides agree with TRBD1. The CDR3 here is CASSYSHRGSYEQYF. The CDR3 DNA follows: TGTGCCAGCAGTTACTCGCACAGGGGTTCCTACGAGCAGTACTTC.